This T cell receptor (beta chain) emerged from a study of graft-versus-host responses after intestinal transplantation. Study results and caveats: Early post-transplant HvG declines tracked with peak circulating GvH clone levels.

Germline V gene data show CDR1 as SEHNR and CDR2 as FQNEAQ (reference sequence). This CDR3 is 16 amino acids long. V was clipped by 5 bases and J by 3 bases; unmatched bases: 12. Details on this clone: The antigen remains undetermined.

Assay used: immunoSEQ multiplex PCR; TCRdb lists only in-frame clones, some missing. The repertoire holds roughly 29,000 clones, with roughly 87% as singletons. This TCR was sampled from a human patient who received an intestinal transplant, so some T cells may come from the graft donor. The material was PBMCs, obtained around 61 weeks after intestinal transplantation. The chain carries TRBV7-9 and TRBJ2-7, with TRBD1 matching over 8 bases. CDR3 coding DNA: TGTGCCAGCAGCCTAGGTCCCGGGACAGGACTCTACGAGCAGTACTTC. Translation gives CASSLGPGTGLYEQYF.